This T cell receptor beta chain is drawn from a study of response to subunit inactivated influenza vaccine (dated by TCRdb to 2016 to 2019). Some background on the complete study: Deep quantitative profiling of the T cell receptor repertoire was used in the study to follow responses to a trivalent subunit inactivated influenza vaccine. General findings and caveats noted by the study authors: The authors proposed that each seasonal influenza vaccination may bring in only a limited number of new T cells.

This clonotype was observed a few times. What this receptor recognizes is not known. No much larger clonotype is one base removed from it; base qualities were not supplied. Library prep was done by RT-PCR. Data came from an Illumina HiSeq 2500. Through fastp at Q25 and MiXCR, TCRdb rebuilt clones from the public reads, retaining in-frame beta chains. Entries that share a CDR3 protein sequence are merged under the most common genes and DNA. The sample table shows about 520,000 distinct CDR3 sequences, and approximately 6.9% are seen once. Around 13% of the sample lies in the top ten. The germline V gene yields SGDLS for CDR1 and YYNGEE for CDR2. From the cysteine through the phenylalanine, the CDR3 covers 16 amino acids. CDR3 DNA only is kept here, 48 bases in frame from base 1. V ends up 0 bases short and J 8 bases short, with an unmatched junction base count of 11.

The starting material was PBMCs from blood, obtained 23 months after vaccination. The TCR sequence derives from a man aged 50-75 years who received an inactivated influenza vaccine. Donor details come from another sample of the same person, matched by shared clones. The rearrangement joined TRBV9 to TRBJ2-1; the junction holds 7 bases that match TRBD2. The DNA sequence follows: TGTGCCAGCAGCGTAGTAGGTGGGAGGGCCTTACATGAGCAGTTCTTC. This codes for CASSVVGGRALHEQFF.